Sequencing of this TCR beta chain was carried out in a study of blood T cell repertoires in COVID-19. In the study overall: Spain, Italy and the United States supplied samples that represented acute and convalescent COVID-19.

In germline, CDR1 is MGHRA, CDR2 YSYEKL. V lost 5 bases and J 9 bases, leaving 19 bases between the germline ends. CDR3 length: 15 amino acids. Sequencing was performed with immunoSEQ multiplex PCR; in TCRdb, only in-frame clones are kept and a portion is missing. This table holds 97,000 or so clones, about 85% found once. This chain uses TRBV4-1 with TRBJ2-2, with a possible D match to TRBD1 (5 bases). This receptor was taken from a man aged 45 to 65 with active COVID-19. Sequenced material: peripheral blood. The CDR3 loop reads CASSDIEDNYRELFF. For the CDR3, the DNA is TGCGCCAGCAGCGACATCGAGGACAATTACCGGGAGCTGTTTTTT.